This TCR beta chain was observed in a study of blood T cell repertoires in COVID-19. Across the whole study: Acute and convalescent COVID-19 samples came from the United States, Italy and Spain.

Germline-derived CDR1 and CDR2 are MDHEN and SYDVKM. The CDR3 is made up of 15 amino acids. The junction had 15 bases not matched to a gene; V was cut back by 5 bases and J by 11 bases. Authors' data handling: Estimated nucleated cell counts came from reference gene primer amplification. Clones were sequenced by immunoSEQ multiplex PCR, and TCRdb holds only the in-frame ones, with some missing. That table supplies the V and J calls and clone size; D and trimming were determined from the DNA. Counted here are nearly 250,000 clones, over 75% occurring once; the ten biggest clones make up approximately 8.2%. The study drew participants aged about 18 to 89 years from some 23 US areas.

Input material: PBMCs or T cells enriched from blood (not recorded which). The sequence was collected from a woman aged 50 to 60 with acute COVID-19. V usage is TRBV28 and J usage is TRBJ2-1; 7 bases are shared with TRBD1. This CDR3 is CASSPRQGRRTQQFF. The CDR3 bases are TGTGCCAGCAGTCCTCGACAGGGTCGGAGGACACAGCAGTTCTTC.